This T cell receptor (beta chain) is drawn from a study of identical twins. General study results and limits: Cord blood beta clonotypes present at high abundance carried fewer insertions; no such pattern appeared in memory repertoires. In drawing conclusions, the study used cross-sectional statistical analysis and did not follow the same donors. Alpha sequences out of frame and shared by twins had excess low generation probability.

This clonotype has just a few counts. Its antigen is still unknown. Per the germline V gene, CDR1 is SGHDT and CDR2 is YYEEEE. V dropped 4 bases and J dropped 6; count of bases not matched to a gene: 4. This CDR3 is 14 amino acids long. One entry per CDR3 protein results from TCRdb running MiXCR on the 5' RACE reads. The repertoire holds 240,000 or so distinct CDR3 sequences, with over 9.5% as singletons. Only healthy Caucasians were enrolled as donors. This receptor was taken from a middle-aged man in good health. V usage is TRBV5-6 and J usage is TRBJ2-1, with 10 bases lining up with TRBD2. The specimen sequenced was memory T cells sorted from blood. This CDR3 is CASSRLAGANEQFF. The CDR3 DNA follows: TGTGCCAGCAGCCGGCTAGCGGGGGCCAATGAGCAGTTCTTC. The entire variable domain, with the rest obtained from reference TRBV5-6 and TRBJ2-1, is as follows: DAGVTQSPTHLIKTRGQQVTLRCSPKSGHDTVSWYQQALGQGPQFIFQYYEEEERQRGNFPDRFSGHQFPNYSSELNVNALLLGDSALYLCASSRLAGANEQFFGPGTRLTVL.